The 8 T cell receptor beta chains below come from one sample, sequenced in a study of shared clonotypes between healthy human individuals. Sequencing was performed with immunoSEQ multiplex PCR; in TCRdb, only in-frame clones are kept and a portion is missing. The sample lists some 680,000 clones, approximately 73% occurring once. The sequencing sample was made of memory CD4+ T cells sorted from blood. Subset meaning: CD45RA-negative fraction. The source of these receptors is a woman aged 30 to 39 in good health.

This clone was counted a few times. This chain links TRBV2 with TRBJ1-1, with 9 nucleotides matching TRBD1. The CDR3 loop spans 13 amino acids. V shed 6 bases, J shed 8 bases, and the junction held 7 bases outside the gene matches. Germline CDR1 is SNHLY and CDR2 is FYNNEI. CDR3 in DNA: TGTGCCAGCAGGGGACAGGGTGGTGGGGAAGCTTTCTTT. Translation: CASRGQGGGEAFF.

The CDR3 sequence is CASSDGQGPGELFF. CDR3 in DNA: TGTGCCAGCAGCGACGGACAGGGTCCCGGGGAGCTGTTTTTT. The chain uses TRBV9 and TRBJ2-2; 8 positions agree with TRBD1. Germline V gene data show CDR1 as SGDLS and CDR2 as YYNGEE. The CDR3 runs 14 residues. The trim removed 3 bases at V and 6 bases at J, leaving 4 bases unmatched.

This clone turned up a few times. CDR3 in amino acids: CAWSPQENTEAFF. For the CDR3, the DNA is TGTGCCTGGAGTCCACAGGAGAACACTGAAGCTTTCTTT. The chain links TRBV30 to TRBJ1-1; TRBD1 is a possible D gene (5 bases). V was shortened by 2 bases and J by 1 base, with 8 bases between the two germline ends. The V gene's germline CDR1 is GTSNPN and CDR2 SVGIG (reference sequence). The CDR3 contains 13 residues.

The chain uses TRBV6-6 and TRBJ2-3; TRBD2 matches at 12 bases. Germline CDR1 reads MNHNY; CDR2 reads SVGAGI (reference sequence). The CDR3 has 16 residues. The trim removed 4 bases at V and 2 bases at J, leaving 4 bases unmatched. CDR3 DNA sequence: TGTGCCAGCAGTTCAAGGACTAGCGGGACCACAGATACGCAGTATTTT. Encoded protein: CASSSRTSGTTDTQYF.

The genes are TRBV19 and TRBJ1-2; 8 bases are a match to TRBD1. The V gene's germline CDR1 is LNHDA and CDR2 SQIVND (reference sequence). V gave up 7 bases and J gave up 0 bases; unmatched junction bases: 10. The CDR3 is made up of 16 amino acids. CDR3 DNA sequence: TGTGCCAGTACGCGCCGACAGGGGTCGGCTAACTATGGCTACACCTTC. Translated, it gives CASTRRQGSANYGYTF.

This chain links TRBV7-8 with TRBJ1-1, with 7 bases lining up with TRBD1. This CDR3 region has 13 residues. Germline V lookup: CDR1 SGHVS, CDR2 FQNEAQ. The V and J ends lost 6 bases and 1 base, in that order; junction bases with no gene match: 2. CDR3 sequence: CASSQGGNTEAFF. In DNA form, the CDR3 reads TGTGCCAGCAGTCAGGGGGGGAACACTGAAGCTTTCTTT.

The chain recombines TRBV7-2 with TRBJ1-2; no clear D. Germline lookup yields CDR1 SGHTA and CDR2 FQGNSA. This CDR3 contains 16 residues. Trimming left V 1 base short and J 2 bases short, with 14 bases between. The CDR3, as DNA: TGTGCCAGCAGCTTAGGATATCAGGCGCGAAACTATGGCTACACCTTC. Amino acid sequence: CASSLGYQARNYGYTF.

This clone appeared once. The chain employs TRBV14 and TRBJ1-2; TRBD1 is a possible D gene (6 bases). Germline V gene data show CDR1 as SGHDN and CDR2 as FVKESK. The CDR3 covers 16 residues. V lost 0 bases, J lost 6 bases, and 17 bases lay in between. The CDR3 nucleotides read TGTGCCAGCAGCCAAGACTGGCTTCGGGGGCGCAATGGCTACACCTTC. This sequence encodes CASSQDWLRGRNGYTF.